This T cell receptor beta chain is drawn from a study of T cell repertoires in cytomegalovirus infection. Study-wide context: CMV infection and matching HLA type were both indicated by public TCR beta signatures.

TCRdb itself ran the reads through MiXCR, one entry per CDR3 protein. In the table there are roughly 720,000 distinct CDR3 sequences, approximately 40% of which are singletons. This CDR3 region has 13 residues. Trimming removed 6 bases at V and 4 bases at J, with 15 bases between. Germline V gene sequence: CDR1 DFQATT, CDR2 SNEGSKA (reference sequence). As to this clonotype: What it recognizes is unknown.

Whole-study results and caveats: Ex vivo responses were dominated by HLA-C-restricted CMV-specific TCR beta clonotypes. Carriage of CMV together with the relevant HLA was identifiable through cumulative public TCR beta family frequency.

Material: PBMCs. The sequence was collected from a human donor in good health (CMV status not recorded). Some clones in this sample may be carry-over from other donors' samples. This sequence joins TRBV20-1 and TRBJ2-5; D remains unclear. In nucleotides, the CDR3 is TGCAGTGCCCCAAATCCCGGTGGAGAGACCCAGTACTTC. Its protein is CSAPNPGGETQYF.